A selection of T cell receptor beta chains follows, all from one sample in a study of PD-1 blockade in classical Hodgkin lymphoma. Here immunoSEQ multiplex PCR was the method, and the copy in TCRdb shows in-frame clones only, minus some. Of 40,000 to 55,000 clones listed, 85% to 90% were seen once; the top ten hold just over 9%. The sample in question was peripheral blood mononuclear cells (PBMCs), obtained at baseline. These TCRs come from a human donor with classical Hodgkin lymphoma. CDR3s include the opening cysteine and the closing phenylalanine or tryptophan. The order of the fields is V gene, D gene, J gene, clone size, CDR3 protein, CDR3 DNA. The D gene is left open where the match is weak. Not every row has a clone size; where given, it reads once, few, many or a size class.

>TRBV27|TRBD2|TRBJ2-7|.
CASSPLWRTSGSPTYEQYF
TGTGCCAGCAGTCCCCTCTGGCGGACTAGCGGGAGCCCTACCTACGAGCAGTACTTC
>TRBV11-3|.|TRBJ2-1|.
CASSSGRYNEQFF
TGTGCCAGCAGCTCGGGACGGTACAATGAGCAGTTCTTC
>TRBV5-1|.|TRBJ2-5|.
CASSFRAAPQETQYF
TGCGCCAGCAGCTTTAGAGCGGCCCCACAAGAGACCCAGTACTTC
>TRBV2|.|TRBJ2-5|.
CASSEGTDRTQYF
TGTGCCAGCAGTGAAGGGACTGATAGGACCCAGTACTTC
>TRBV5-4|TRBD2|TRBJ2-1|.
CASSLDWGGEQFF
TGTGCCAGCAGCCTCGACTGGGGGGGGGAGCAGTTCTTC
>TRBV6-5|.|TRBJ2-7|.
CASSYSRSYEQYF
TGTGCCAGCAGTTACTCTCGATCCTACGAGCAGTACTTC
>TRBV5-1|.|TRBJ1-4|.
CASSSWGAHEKLFF
TGCGCCAGCAGCTCGTGGGGGGCCCATGAAAAACTGTTTTTT
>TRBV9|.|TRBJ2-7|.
CASSDNQGYRQYF
TGTGCCAGCAGCGACAATCAGGGATACAGGCAGTACTTC
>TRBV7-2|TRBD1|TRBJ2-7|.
CASSGTGGEQYF
TGTGCCAGCAGCGGTACAGGGGGCGAGCAGTACTTC
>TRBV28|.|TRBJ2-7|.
CASSLWGAGSYEQYF
TGTGCCAGCAGTTTATGGGGGGCCGGATCTTACGAGCAGTACTTC
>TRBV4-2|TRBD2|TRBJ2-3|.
CASSPAGTTSTDTQYF
TGTGCCAGCAGCCCCGCCGGGACTACTAGCACAGATACGCAGTATTTT
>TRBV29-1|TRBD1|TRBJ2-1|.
CSVGQPKGSYNEQFF
TGCAGCGTGGGACAGCCCAAGGGCTCCTACAATGAGCAGTTCTTC
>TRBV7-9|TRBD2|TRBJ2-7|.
CASSSRLAGEGYEQYF
TGTGCCAGCAGCTCCCGACTAGCGGGAGAGGGCTACGAGCAGTACTTC
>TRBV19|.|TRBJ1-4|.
CASSIFSNEKLFF
TGTGCCAGTAGTATTTTCTCCAATGAAAAACTGTTTTTT
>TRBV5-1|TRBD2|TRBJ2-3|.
CASSPGGGGTDTQYF
TGCGCCAGCAGCCCCGGGGGGGGCGGCACAGATACGCAGTATTTT
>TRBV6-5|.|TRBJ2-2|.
CASSTVNTGELFF
TGTGCCAGCAGTACAGTGAACACCGGGGAGCTGTTTTTT
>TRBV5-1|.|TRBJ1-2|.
CASKGEYGYTF
TGCGCCAGCAAGGGTGAATATGGCTACACCTTC
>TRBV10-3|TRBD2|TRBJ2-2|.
CAINGGRGNTGELFF
TGTGCCATCAACGGCGGGAGGGGGAACACCGGGGAGCTGTTTTTT
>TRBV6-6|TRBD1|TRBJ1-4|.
CASRDRGNEKLFF
TGTGCCAGCAGGGACAGGGGAAATGAAAAACTGTTTTTT
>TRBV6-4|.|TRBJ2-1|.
CASSGSRYNEQFF
TGTGCCAGCAGTGGTTCCCGGTACAATGAGCAGTTCTTC
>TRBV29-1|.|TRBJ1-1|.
CSVGGGPEAFF
TGTAGCGTTGGAGGGGGACCTGAAGCTTTCTTT
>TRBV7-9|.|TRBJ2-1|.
CASSLPGFNNEQFF
TGTGCCAGCAGCTTACCGGGATTTAACAATGAGCAGTTCTTC
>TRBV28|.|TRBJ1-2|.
CASSVGGVGFGYTF
TGTGCCAGCAGTGTCGGGGGAGTCGGTTTTGGCTACACCTTC
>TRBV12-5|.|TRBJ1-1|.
CASGLGSEQTKAFF
TGTGCTAGTGGTTTAGGGTCTGAGCAAACCAAAGCTTTCTTT
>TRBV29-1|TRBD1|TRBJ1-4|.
CSVADRVREKLFF
TGCAGCGTTGCGGACAGGGTGCGAGAAAAACTGTTTTTT
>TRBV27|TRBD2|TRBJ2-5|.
CASSIAGFFQETQYF
TGTGCCAGCAGTATAGCGGGCTTTTTCCAAGAGACCCAGTACTTC
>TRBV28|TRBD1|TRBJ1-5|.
CASSFWDREGQPQHF
TGTGCCAGCAGTTTTTGGGACAGGGAGGGACAGCCCCAGCATTTT
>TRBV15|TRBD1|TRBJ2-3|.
CATSSRDSLVVTQYF
TGTGCCACCAGCAGTCGGGACAGCTTAGTTGTTACGCAGTATTTT
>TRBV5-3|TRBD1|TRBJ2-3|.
CARSSWDREVDTQYF
TGTGCCAGAAGCTCCTGGGACAGGGAGGTTGATACGCAGTATTTT
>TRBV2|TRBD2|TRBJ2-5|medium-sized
CASSEDGRVRETQYF
TGTGCCAGCAGTGAAGACGGGAGGGTCCGGGAGACCCAGTACTTC
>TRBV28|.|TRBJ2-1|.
CASRERGDLRYEQFF
TGTGCCAGCAGAGAAAGGGGGGACCTGCGCTATGAGCAGTTCTTC
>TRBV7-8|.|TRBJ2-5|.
CASSLRGTLYQETQYF
TGTGCCAGCAGCTTAAGAGGGACATTGTACCAAGAGACCCAGTACTTC
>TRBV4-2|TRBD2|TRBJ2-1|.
CASSREGTSGGVIGNEQFF
TGTGCCAGCAGTCGAGAGGGGACTAGCGGGGGGGTGATAGGGAATGAGCAGTTCTTC
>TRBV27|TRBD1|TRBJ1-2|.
CASSPFGQGFRGGYTF
TGTGCCAGCAGTCCCTTTGGACAGGGATTTCGAGGTGGCTACACCTTC
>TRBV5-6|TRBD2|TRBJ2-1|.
CASSSGLAGNEQFF
TGTGCCAGCAGCTCAGGACTAGCGGGGAATGAGCAGTTCTTC
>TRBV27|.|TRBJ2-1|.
CASSLRYAEQFF
TGTGCCAGCAGTTTAAGGTACGCTGAGCAGTTCTTC
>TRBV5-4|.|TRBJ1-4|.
CASSLAGPTNEKLFF
TGTGCCAGCAGCTTGGCAGGTCCAACTAATGAAAAACTGTTTTTT
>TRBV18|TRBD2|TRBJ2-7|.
CASSPIGLAGAYEQYF
TGTGCCAGCTCACCCATTGGACTAGCGGGGGCCTACGAGCAGTACTTC
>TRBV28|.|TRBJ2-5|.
CASSSGQKETQYF
TGTGCCAGCAGTTCCGGACAGAAAGAGACCCAGTACTTC
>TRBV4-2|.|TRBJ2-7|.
CASSQEGKVSSYEQYF
TGTGCCAGCAGCCAAGAAGGGAAAGTTTCCTCCTACGAGCAGTACTTC
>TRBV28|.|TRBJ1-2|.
CASSVGNYGYTF
TGTGCCAGCAGTGTGGGGAACTATGGCTACACCTTC
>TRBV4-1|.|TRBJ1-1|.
CASSQGGGRSTEAFF
TGCGCCAGCAGCCAAGGGGGGGGGCGCAGCACTGAAGCTTTCTTT